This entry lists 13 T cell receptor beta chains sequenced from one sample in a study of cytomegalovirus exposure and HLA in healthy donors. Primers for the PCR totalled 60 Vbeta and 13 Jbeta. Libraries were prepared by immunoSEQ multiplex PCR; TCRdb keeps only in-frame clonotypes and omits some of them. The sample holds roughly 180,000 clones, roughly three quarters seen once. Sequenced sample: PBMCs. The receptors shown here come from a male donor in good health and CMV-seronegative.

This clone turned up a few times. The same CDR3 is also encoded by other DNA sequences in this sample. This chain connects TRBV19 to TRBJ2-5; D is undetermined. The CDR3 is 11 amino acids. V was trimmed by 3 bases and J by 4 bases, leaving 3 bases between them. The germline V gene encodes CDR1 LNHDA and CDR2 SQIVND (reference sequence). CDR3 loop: CASSIRETQYF. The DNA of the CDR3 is TGTGCCAGTAGTATCCGAGAGACCCAGTACTTC.

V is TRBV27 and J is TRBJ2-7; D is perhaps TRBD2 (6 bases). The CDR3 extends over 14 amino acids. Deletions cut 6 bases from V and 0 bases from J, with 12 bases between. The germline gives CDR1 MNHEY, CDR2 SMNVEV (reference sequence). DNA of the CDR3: TGTGCCAGCAGCTACTCGGGGGACTCCTACGAGCAGTACTTC. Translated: CASSYSGDSYEQYF.

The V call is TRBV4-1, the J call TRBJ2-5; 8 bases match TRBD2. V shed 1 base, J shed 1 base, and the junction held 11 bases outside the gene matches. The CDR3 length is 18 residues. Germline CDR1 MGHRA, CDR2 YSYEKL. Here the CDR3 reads CASSQAQVLRGAQETQYF. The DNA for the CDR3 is TGCGCCAGCAGCCAAGCCCAAGTGCTGCGGGGGGCCCAAGAGACCCAGTACTTC.

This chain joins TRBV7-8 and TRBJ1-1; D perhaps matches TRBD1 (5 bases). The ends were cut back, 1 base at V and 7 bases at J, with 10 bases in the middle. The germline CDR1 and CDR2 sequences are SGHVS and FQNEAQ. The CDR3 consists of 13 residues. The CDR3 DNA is TGTGCCAGCAGCTTAGTGGCAGGGATTGAAGCTTTCTTT. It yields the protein CASSLVAGIEAFF.

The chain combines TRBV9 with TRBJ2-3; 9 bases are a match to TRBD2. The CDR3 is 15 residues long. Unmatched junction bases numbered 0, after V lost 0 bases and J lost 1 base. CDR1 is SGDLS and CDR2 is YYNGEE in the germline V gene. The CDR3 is CASSVERGGTDTQYF. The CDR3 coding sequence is TGTGCCAGCAGCGTAGAGCGGGGGGGCACAGATACGCAGTATTTT.

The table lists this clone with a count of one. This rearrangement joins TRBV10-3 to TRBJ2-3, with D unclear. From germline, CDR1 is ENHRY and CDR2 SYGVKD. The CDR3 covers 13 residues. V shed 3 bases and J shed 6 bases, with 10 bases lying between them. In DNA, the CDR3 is TGTGCCATCAGTGATTCAGGTGCCGATACGCAGTATTTT. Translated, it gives CAISDSGADTQYF.

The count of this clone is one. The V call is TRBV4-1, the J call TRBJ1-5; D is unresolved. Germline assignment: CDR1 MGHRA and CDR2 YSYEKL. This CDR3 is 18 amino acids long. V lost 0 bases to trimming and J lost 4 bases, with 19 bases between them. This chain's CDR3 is CASSQDLPRGGSNQPQHF. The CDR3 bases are TGCGCCAGCAGCCAAGATCTCCCTCGGGGAGGGTCTAATCAGCCCCAGCATTTT.

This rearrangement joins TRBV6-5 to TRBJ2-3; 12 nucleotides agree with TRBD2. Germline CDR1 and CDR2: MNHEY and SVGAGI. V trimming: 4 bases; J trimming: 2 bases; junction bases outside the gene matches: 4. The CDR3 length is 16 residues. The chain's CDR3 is CASSLWTSGNTDTQYF. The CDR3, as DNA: TGTGCCAGCAGTTTATGGACTAGCGGGAACACAGATACGCAGTATTTT.

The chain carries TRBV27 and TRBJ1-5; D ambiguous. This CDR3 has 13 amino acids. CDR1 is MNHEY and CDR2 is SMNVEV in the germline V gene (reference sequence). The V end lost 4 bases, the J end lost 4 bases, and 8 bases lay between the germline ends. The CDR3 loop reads CASSYRPNQPQHF. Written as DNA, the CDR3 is TGTGCCAGCAGTTATCGTCCGAATCAGCCCCAGCATTTT.

As DNA, the CDR3 is TGTGCCATCAGTGTAGGGACAGGGTTCAATGAAAAACTGTTTTTT. It encodes CAISVGTGFNEKLFF. The chain is built from TRBV10-3 and TRBJ1-4; 9 bases are shared with TRBD1. This CDR3 has 15 residues. Germline V gene lookup returns CDR1 ENHRY and CDR2 SYGVKD. V lost 4 bases to trimming and J lost 5 bases; unmatched junction nucleotides: 5.

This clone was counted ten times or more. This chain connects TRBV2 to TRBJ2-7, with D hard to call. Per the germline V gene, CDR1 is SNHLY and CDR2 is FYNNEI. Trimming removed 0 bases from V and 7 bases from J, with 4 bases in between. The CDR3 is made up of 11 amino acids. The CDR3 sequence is CASSEAREQYF. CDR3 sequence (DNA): TGTGCCAGCAGTGAAGCGCGGGAGCAGTACTTC.

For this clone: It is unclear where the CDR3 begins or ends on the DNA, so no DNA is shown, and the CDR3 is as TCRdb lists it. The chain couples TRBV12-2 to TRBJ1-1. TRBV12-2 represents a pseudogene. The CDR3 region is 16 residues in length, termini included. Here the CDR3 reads CASRLFWRGSNTEAFF.

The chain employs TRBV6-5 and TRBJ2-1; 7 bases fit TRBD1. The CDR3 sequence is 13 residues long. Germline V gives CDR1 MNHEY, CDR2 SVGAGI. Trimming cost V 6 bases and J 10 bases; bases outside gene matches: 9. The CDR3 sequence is CASRLDRAGEQFF. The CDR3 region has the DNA TGTGCCAGCAGGCTAGACAGGGCAGGGGAGCAGTTCTTC.